The sequence of this T cell receptor (beta chain) was determined in a study of breast tumors, draining lymph nodes, adjacent tissues. Regarding the study as a whole: Tumor and nontumor repertoires were significantly more similar in luminal-like than in basal-like breast cancer.

To note about this clonotype: Its antigen is unknown. Since a much larger clone is just one base distant, this may be a read error.

TCRdb fed the multiplex PCR reads into MiXCR, producing one record per CDR3 protein. The sample has approximately 190,000 distinct CDR3 sequences, roughly 29% seen once. Breast cancer patients provided tissue from their axillary draining lymph nodes. CDR3 length: 14 amino acids. V lost 8 bases, J lost 3 bases, and 16 bases lay in between. This sequence joins TRBV12-3 or TRBV12-4 and TRBJ1-2; D is perhaps TRBD1 (5 bases). Sample: axillary lymph node tissue. This receptor was identified in a female donor with breast cancer. Some clones in this sample may be carry-over from other donors' samples. The CDR3 protein is CASQSQGGYYGYTF. DNA of the CDR3: TGTGCCAGCCAAAGCCAGGGCGGGTACTATGGCTACACCTTC.